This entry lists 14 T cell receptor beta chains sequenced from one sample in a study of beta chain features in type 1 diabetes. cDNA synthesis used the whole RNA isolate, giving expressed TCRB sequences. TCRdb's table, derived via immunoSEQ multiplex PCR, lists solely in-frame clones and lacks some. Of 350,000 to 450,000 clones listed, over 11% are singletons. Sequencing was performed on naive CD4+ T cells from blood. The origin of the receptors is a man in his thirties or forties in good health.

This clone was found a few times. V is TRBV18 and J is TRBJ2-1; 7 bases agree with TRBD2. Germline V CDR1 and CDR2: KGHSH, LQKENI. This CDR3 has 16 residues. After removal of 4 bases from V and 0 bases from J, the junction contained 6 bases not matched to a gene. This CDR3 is CASSLTSVSSYNEQFF. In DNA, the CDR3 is TGTGCCAGCTCACTTACTAGCGTGAGCTCCTACAATGAGCAGTTCTTC.

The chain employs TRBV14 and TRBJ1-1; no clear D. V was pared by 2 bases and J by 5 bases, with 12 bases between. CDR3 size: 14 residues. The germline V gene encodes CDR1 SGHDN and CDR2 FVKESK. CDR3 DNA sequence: TGTGCCAGCAGCCAACGGACCACCGGGACTGAAGCTTTCTTT. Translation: CASSQRTTGTEAFF.

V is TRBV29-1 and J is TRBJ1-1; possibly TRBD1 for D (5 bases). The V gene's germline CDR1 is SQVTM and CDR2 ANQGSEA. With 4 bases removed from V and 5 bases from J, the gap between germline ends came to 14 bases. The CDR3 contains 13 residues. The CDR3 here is CSVVGALITEAFF. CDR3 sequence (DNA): TGCAGCGTTGTTGGGGCTCTTATAACTGAAGCTTTCTTT.

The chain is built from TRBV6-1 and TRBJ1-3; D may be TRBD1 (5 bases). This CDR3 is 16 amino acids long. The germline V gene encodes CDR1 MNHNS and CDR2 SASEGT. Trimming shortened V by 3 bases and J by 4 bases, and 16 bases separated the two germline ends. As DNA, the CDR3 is TGTGCCAGCAGTGACCAGGGACGGAGAATGGGAAACACCATATATTTT. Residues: CASSDQGRRMGNTIYF.

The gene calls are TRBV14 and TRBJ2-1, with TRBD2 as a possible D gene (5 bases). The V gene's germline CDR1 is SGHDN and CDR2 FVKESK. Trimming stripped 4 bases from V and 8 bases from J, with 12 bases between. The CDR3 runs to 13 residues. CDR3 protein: CASSRSGWDEQFF. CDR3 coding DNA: TGTGCCAGCAGCCGATCGGGATGGGATGAGCAGTTCTTC.

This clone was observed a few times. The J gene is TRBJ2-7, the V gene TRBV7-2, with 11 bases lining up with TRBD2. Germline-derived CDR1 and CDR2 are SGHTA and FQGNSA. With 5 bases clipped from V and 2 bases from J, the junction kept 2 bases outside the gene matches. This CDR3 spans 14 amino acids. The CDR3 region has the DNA TGTGCCAGCAGCCCGACTAGCGGGGCCTACGAGCAGTACTTC. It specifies CASSPTSGAYEQYF.

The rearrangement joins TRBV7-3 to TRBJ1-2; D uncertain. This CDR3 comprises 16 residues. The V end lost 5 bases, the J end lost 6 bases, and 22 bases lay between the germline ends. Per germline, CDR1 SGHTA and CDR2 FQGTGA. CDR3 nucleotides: TGTGCCAGCAGCGTCGGGCAGTTAATGAGGATCGATGGCTACACCTTC. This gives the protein CASSVGQLMRIDGYTF.

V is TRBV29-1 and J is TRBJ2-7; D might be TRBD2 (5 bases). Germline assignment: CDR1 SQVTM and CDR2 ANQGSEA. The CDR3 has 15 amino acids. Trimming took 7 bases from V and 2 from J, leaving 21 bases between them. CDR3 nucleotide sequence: TGCAGCGCCCTACGGACTGTCAACGCCGCCTACGAGCAGTACGTC. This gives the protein CSALRTVNAAYEQYV.

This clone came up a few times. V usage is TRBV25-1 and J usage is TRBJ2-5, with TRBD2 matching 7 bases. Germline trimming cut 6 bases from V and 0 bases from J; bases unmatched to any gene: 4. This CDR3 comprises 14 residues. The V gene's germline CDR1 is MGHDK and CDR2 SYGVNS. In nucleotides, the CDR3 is TGTGCCAGCAGCCTAACTAGCGACCAAGAGACCCAGTACTTC. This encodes CASSLTSDQETQYF.

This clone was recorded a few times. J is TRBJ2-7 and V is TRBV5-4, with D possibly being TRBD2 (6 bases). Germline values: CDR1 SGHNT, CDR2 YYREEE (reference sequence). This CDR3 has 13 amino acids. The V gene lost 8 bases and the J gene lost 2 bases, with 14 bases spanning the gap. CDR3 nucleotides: TGTGCCAGTTCGCGAGGCGGGGCCTACGAGCAGTACTTC. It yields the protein CASSRGGAYEQYF.

The CDR3 spells CASSLGQGDHENLQFF. The CDR3 DNA is TGTGCCAGCAGCTTAGGGCAGGGGGACCACGAGAACCTTCAGTTCTTC. The chain employs TRBV7-9 and TRBJ2-1, with 7 bases identical to TRBD1. The V gene's germline CDR1 is SEHNR and CDR2 FQNEAQ (reference sequence). This CDR3 contains 16 residues. V lost 1 base and J lost 13; bases outside the gene matches: 16.

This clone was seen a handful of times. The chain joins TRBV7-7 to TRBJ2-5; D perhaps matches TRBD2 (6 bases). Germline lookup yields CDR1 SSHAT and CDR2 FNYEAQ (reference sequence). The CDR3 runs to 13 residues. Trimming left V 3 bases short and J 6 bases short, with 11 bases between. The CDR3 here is CASSFPSEKTQYF. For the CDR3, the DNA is TGTGCCAGCAGCTTCCCTAGCGAGAAGACCCAGTACTTC.

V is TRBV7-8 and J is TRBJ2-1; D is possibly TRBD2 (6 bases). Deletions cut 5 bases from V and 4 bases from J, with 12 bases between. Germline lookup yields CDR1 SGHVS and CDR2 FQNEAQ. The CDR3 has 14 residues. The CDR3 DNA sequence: TGTGCCAGCAGCGTCCGGGAGACATACAATGAGCAGTTCTTC. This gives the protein CASSVRETYNEQFF.

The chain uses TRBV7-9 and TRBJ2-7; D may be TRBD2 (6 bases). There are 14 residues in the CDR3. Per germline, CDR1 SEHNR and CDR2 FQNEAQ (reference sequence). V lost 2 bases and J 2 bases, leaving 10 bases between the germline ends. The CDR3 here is CASSLTSLTYEQYF. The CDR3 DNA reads TGTGCCAGCAGCTTAACTAGCCTAACCTACGAGCAGTACTTC.